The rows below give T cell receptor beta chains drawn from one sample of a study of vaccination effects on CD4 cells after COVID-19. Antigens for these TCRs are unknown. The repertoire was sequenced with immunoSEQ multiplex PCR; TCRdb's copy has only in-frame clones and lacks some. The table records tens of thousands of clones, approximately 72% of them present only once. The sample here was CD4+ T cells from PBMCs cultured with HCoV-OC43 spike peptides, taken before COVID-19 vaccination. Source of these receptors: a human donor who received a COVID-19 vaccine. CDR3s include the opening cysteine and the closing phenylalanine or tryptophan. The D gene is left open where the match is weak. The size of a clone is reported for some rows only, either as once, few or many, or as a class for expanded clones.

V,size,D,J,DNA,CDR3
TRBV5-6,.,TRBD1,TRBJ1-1,TGTGCCAGCAGACAGACAGGGGGCACTGAAGCTTTCTTT,CASRQTGGTEAFF
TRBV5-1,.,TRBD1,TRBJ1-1,TGCGCCAGCAGTTTAGACAGGGGTTTGAACACTGAAGCTTTCTTT,CASSLDRGLNTEAFF
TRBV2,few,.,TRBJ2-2,TGTGCCAGCAGTGAGGGGGGGGCGGCCGGGGAGCTGTTTTTT,CASSEGGAAGELFF
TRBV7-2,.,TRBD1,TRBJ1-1,TGTGCCAGCAGCTTAGTAGGGGGCGCAGGCACTGAAGCTTTCTTT,CASSLVGGAGTEAFF
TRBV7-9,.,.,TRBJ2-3,TGTGCCAGCAGCTTAGTGGGGGATACGCAGTATTTT,CASSLVGDTQYF
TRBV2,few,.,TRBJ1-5,TGTGCCAGCAGTGCTGGACTGGGGGGCAATCAGCCCCAGCATTTT,CASSAGLGGNQPQHF
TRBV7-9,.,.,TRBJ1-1,TGTGCCAGCAGCTTAGGATGGGGAACTGAAGCTTTCTTT,CASSLGWGTEAFF
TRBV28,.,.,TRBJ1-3,TGTGCCAGCAGTTTATATCTTCAAGGAAACACCATATATTTT,CASSLYLQGNTIYF
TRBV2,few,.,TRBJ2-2,TGTGCCAGCAGGCGGAATGGGGAAACCGGGGAGCTGTTTTTT,CASRRNGETGELFF
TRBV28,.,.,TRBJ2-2,TGTGCCAGCAGAAAAACAGGGAACACCGGGGAGCTGTTTTTT,CASRKTGNTGELFF
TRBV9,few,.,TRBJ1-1,TGTGCCAGCAGCGTAGGAAGGGGGGGTGGGAACACTGAAGCTTTCTTT,CASSVGRGGGNTEAFF
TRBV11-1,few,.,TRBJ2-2,TGTGCCAGCACCTCCTGGGCAGGGAACACCGGGGAGCTGTTTTTT,CASTSWAGNTGELFF
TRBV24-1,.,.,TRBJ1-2,TGTGCCACCAGTGACTCTGGGACGGTTTTTAACTATGGCTACACCTTC,CATSDSGTVFNYGYTF
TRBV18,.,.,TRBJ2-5,TGTGCCAGCTCAAGCAACAGAGGCCAAGAGACCCAGTACTTC,CASSSNRGQETQYF
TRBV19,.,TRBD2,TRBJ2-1,TGTGCCAGTAGTATATCTCCAGTAACTAGCGGGGGGAACAATGAGCAGTTCTTC,CASSISPVTSGGNNEQFF
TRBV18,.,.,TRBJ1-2,TGTGCCAGCTCACCCGGGGCAGGGAGCCGTCCTAACTATGGCTACACCTTC,CASSPGAGSRPNYGYTF
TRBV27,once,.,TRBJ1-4,TGTGCCAGCAGCACCCGGCGTTTAGCGAATGAAAAACTGTTTTTT,CASSTRRLANEKLFF
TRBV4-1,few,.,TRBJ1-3,TGCGCCAGCAGCCACAAGGACGGTGGAAACACCATATATTTT,CASSHKDGGNTIYF
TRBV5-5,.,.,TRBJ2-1,TGTGCCAGCAGCTTGGACAGGCAGGGGTCAAATGAGCAGTTCTTC,CASSLDRQGSNEQFF
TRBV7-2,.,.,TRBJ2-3,TGTGCCAGCAGCCTGACAGCAATGCCAATGGATACGCAGTATTTT,CASSLTAMPMDTQYF
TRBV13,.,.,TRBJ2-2,TGTGCCAGCAGCCCGCGCCCTGGGGCGAACACCGGGGAGCTGTTTTTT,CASSPRPGANTGELFF
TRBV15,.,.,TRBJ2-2,TGTGCCACTAGCGACAGGCCGAACACCGGGGAGCTGTTTTTT,CATSDRPNTGELFF
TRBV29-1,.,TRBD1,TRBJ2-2,TGCAGCGTCACAGACAGGGGCCTTAAGAACACCGGGGAGCTGTTTTTT,CSVTDRGLKNTGELFF
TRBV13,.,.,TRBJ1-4,TGTGCCAGCAGCCGCCAGGGTCGCGGTGAAAAACTGTTTTTT,CASSRQGRGEKLFF
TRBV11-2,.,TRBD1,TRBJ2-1,TGTGCCAGCAGCTTCGAGCGGGACAGGGGGATCTACAATGAGCAGTTCTTC,CASSFERDRGIYNEQFF
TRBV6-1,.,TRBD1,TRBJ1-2,TGTGCCAGCAGTGCGACCTCTGGGACAGGGGGAACAAAGGACACCTTC,CASSATSGTGGTKDTF
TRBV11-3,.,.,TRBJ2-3,TGTGCCAGCAGCTTATCGTCCACAGATACGCAGTATTTT,CASSLSSTDTQYF
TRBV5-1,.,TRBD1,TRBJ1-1,TGCGCCAGCAGCTTGACAGGGGGGAGCACTGAAGCTTTCTTT,CASSLTGGSTEAFF
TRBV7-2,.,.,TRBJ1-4,TGTGCCAGCAGCTTTACCGGAAGGGAAAAACTGTTTTTT,CASSFTGREKLFF
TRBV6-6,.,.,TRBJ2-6,TGTGCCAGCATCCAACCCAGCTCTGGGGCCAACGTCCTGACTTTC,CASIQPSSGANVLTF
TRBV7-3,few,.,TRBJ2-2,TGTGCCAGCAGCCCCTATAACACCGGGGAGCTGTTTTTT,CASSPYNTGELFF
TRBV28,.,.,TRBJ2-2,TGTGCCAGCACGGTCGGAGGGGGGAACACCGGGGAGCTGTTTTTT,CASTVGGGNTGELFF
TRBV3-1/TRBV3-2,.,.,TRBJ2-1,TGTGCCAGCAGCCAAGAGTTGGGAACCTACAATGAGCAGTTCTTC,CASSQELGTYNEQFF
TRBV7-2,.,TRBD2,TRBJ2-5,TGTGCCAGCAGCGCAGTAGCGGGGGCGAGGGAGACCCAGTACTTC,CASSAVAGARETQYF
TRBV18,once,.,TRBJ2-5,TGTGCCACCTCACCGAGGTTCGGGGAGACCCAGTACTTC,CATSPRFGETQYF
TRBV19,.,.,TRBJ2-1,TGTGCCAGTAGTATCCAAGGGGGGGGCCGTGTATTCTACAATGAGCAGTTCTTC,CASSIQGGGRVFYNEQFF
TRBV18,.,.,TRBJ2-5,TGTGCCAGCTCATCAAACCGGGAGACCCAGTACTTC,CASSSNRETQYF
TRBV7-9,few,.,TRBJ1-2,TGTGCCAGCAGCCCGCGAGGACAGATCGTCATGAGGGACGGCTACACCTTC,CASSPRGQIVMRDGYTF
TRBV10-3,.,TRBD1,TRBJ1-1,TGTGCCATCAGGCCCGGGACAGGCCTGAACACTGAAGCTTTCTTT,CAIRPGTGLNTEAFF
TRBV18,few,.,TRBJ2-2,TGTGCCAGCTCACCACGTGCGGGACAGCACACCGGGGAGCTGTTTTTT,CASSPRAGQHTGELFF
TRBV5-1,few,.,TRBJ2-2,TGCGCCAGCAGCTTGGATCCCGGGGGCGTTGGGGAGCTGTTTTTT,CASSLDPGGVGELFF
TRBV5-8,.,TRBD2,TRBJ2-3,TGTGCCAGCAGCCGTACCCTAACTAGCGGGGGAGGTGATACGCAGTATTTT,CASSRTLTSGGGDTQYF
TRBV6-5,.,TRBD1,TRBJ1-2,TGTGCCAGCAGACCACAGGGGAACTATGGCTACACCTTC,CASRPQGNYGYTF
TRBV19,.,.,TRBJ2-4,TGTGCCAGTACCCCGGCACCAGCGGCCGCCAAAAACATTCAGTACTTC,CASTPAPAAAKNIQYF
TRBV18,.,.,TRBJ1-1,TGTGCCAGCTCACCCCATCCTAAGAACACTGAAGCTTTCTTT,CASSPHPKNTEAFF
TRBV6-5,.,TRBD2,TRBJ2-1,TGTGCCAGCGGGACTAGCGGGGGGGCTCAACATGAGCAGTTCTTC,CASGTSGGAQHEQFF
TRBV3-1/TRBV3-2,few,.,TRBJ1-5,TGTGCCAGCAGCCGACAGCCCAATCAGCCCCAGCATTTT,CASSRQPNQPQHF
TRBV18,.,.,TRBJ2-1,TGTGCCAGCTCACCAAGCGGTACCTACAATGAGCAGTTCTTC,CASSPSGTYNEQFF
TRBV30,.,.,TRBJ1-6,TGTGCCTGGGCATGGGACATAAATTCACCCCTCCACTTT,CAWAWDINSPLHF
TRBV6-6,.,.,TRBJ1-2,TGTGCCAGTACCCAGGGGAACTATGGCTACACCTTC,CASTQGNYGYTF
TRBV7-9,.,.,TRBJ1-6,TGTGCCAGCAGCACCCACGCTTCACCCCTCCACTTT,CASSTHASPLHF
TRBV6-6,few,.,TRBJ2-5,TGTGCCAGCAGTTCTGGGGGCCTTAGTAGGGAGACCCAGTACTTC,CASSSGGLSRETQYF
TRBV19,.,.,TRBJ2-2,TGTGCCAGTAGTATGCCCAGGGCGAACACCGGGGAGCTGTTTTTT,CASSMPRANTGELFF
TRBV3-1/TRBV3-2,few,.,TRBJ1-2,TGTGCCAGCAGCCAAGGGCTTGGGACAAATTATGGCTACACCTTC,CASSQGLGTNYGYTF
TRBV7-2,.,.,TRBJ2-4,TGTGCCAGCAGCACCAAGGGCGAGGGGGCCAAAAACATTCAGTACTTC,CASSTKGEGAKNIQYF
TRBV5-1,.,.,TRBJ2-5,TGCGCCAGCAGCCGAACCCTGACAGGACAAGAGACCCAGTACTTC,CASSRTLTGQETQYF
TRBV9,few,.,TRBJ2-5,TGTGCCAGCAGCAGGGGGTCCATTGGAGAGACCCAGTACTTC,CASSRGSIGETQYF
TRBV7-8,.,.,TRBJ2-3,TGTGCCAGCAGCTTAGCTGGGGGCGCAACAGATACGCAGTATTTT,CASSLAGGATDTQYF
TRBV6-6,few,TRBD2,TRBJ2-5,TGTGCCAGCAGACCCCGGGGGGGTGAGACCCAGTACTTC,CASRPRGGETQYF
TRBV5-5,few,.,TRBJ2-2,TGTGCCAGCAGCTTGTTATGGCTCCTTAACACCGGGGAGCTGTTTTTT,CASSLLWLLNTGELFF